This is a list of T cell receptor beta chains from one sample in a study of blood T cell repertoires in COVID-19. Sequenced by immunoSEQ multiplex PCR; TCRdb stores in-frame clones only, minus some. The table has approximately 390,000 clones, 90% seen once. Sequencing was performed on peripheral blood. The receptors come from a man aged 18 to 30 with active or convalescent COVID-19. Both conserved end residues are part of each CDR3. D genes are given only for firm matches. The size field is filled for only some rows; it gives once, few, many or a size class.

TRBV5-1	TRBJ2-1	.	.	CASSLAPAAGANEQFF	TGCGCCAGCAGCTTGGCCCCGGCAGCTGGGGCCAATGAGCAGTTCTTC
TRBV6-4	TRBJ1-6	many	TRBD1	CASMTGTGGGSPLHF	TGTGCCAGCATGACCGGGACAGGGGGCGGTTCACCCCTCCACTTT
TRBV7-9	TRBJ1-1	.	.	CASSPTGTEAFF	TGTGCCAGCAGCCCCACAGGGACTGAAGCTTTCTTT
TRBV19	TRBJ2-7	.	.	CASSIGSLVSYEQYF	TGTGCCAGTAGTATAGGTTCTCTAGTCTCCTACGAGCAGTACTTC
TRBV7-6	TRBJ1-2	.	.	CASSLLQGGRGGYTF	TGTGCCAGCAGCTTACTACAGGGTGGTAGGGGAGGCTACACCTTC
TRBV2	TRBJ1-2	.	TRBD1	CASTDTQPGQTSNTF	TGTGCCAGCACCGATACCCAACCGGGACAGACGTCCAACACCTTC
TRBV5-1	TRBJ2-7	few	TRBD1	CASTRSGGGHEQYF	TGCGCCAGCACCCGATCAGGGGGTGGCCACGAGCAGTACTTC
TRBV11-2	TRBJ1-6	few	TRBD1	CASSPTGDPYYNSPLHF	TGTGCCAGCAGCCCAACAGGGGATCCCTACTATAATTCACCCCTCCACTTT
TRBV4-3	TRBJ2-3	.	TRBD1	CASSQGQGAMGDTQYF	TGCGCCAGCAGCCAGGGACAGGGGGCAATGGGAGATACGCAGTATTTT
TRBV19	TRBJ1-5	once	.	CASSIGDPQPQHF	TGTGCCAGTAGTATCGGGGATCCTCAGCCCCAGCATTTT
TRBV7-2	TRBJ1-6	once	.	CASSYAGQVRSPLHF	TGTGCCAGCAGCTACGCCGGCCAGGTGCGTTCACCCCTCCACTTT
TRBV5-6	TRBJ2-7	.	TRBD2	CASSSKRGIREQYF	TGTGCCAGCAGCTCCAAGCGGGGGATTCGCGAGCAGTACTTC
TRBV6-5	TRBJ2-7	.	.	CASSYSLDSSYEQYF	TGTGCCAGCAGTTACTCGTTGGACTCCTCCTACGAGCAGTACTTC
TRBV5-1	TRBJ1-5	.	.	CASSRSGVRNQPQHF	TGCGCCAGCAGCCGGTCGGGTGTCCGCAATCAGCCCCAGCATTTT
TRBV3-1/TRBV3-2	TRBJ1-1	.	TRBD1	CASRQGGGEAFF	TGTGCCAGCCGACAGGGGGGAGGTGAAGCTTTCTTT
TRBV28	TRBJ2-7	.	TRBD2	CASSPVRTSGSYEQYF	TGTGCCAGCAGTCCCGTGAGGACTAGCGGGTCCTACGAGCAGTACTTC
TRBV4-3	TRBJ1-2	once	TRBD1	CASSQGRTGVGYGYTF	TGCGCCAGCAGCCAAGGAAGGACAGGGGTCGGCTATGGCTACACCTTC
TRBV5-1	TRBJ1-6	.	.	CASSLADSISPLHF	TGCGCCAGCAGCTTGGCAGACAGTATCTCACCCCTCCACTTT
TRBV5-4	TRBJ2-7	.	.	CASSPAPNEQYF	TGTGCCAGCAGCCCCGCGCCTAACGAGCAGTACTTC
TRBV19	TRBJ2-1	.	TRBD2	CASSIGRELDEQFF	TGTGCCAGTAGTATAGGGCGGGAGCTCGATGAGCAGTTCTTC
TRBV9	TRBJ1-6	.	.	CASSPSRGARESGSPLHF	TGTGCCAGCAGCCCTTCCCGGGGGGCGCGAGAGTCAGGTTCACCCCTCCACTTT
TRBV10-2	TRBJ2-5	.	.	CASSAPLGTQYF	TGCGCCAGCAGTGCCCCCCTCGGGACCCAGTACTTC
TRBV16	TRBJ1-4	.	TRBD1	CASSHHSRPWDRGARTNEKLFF	TGTGCCAGCAGCCACCATTCCCGCCCCTGGGACAGAGGGGCGAGGACTAATGAAAAACTGTTTTTT
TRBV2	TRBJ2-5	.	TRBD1	CASSEVFVTGGGETQYF	TGTGCCAGCAGTGAAGTTTTCGTGACAGGGGGCGGTGAGACCCAGTACTTC
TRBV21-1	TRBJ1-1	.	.	CASSKVKALSGTEAFF	TGTGCCAGCAGCAAAGTGAAGGCCCTGTCGGGCACTGAAGCTTTCTTT
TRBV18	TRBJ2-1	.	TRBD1	CASKTMGTGNYSSYNEQFF	TGTGCCAGCAAAACCATGGGGACAGGGAACTATAGCTCCTACAATGAGCAGTTCTTC
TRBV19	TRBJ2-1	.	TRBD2	CASQIAGGHVVDEQFF	TGTGCCAGTCAAATAGCGGGGGGGCACGTTGTCGATGAGCAGTTCTTC
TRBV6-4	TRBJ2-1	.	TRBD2	CASKREWTYNEQFF	TGTGCCAGCAAGCGGGAGTGGACCTACAATGAGCAGTTCTTC
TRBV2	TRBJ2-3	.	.	CASSEGRSTDTQYF	TGTGCCAGCAGTGAAGGCAGGAGCACAGATACGCAGTATTTT
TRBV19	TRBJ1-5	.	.	CASSMGAGRNQPQHF	TGTGCCAGTAGTATGGGGGCAGGACGCAATCAGCCCCAGCATTTT
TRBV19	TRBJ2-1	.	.	CASSTGQRSSYNEQFF	TGTGCCAGTAGTACCGGACAGAGAAGCTCCTACAATGAGCAGTTCTTC
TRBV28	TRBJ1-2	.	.	CASSLLTDYGYTF	TGTGCCAGCAGTTTGTTGACAGACTATGGCTACACCTTC
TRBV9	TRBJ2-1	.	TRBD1	CASSVADRGTNEQFF	TGTGCCAGCAGCGTAGCAGACAGGGGGACTAATGAGCAGTTCTTC
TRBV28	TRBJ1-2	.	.	CASRGGRGYTF	TGTGCCAGCAGGGGAGGGCGTGGCTACACCTTC
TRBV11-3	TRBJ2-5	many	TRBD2	CASSLSGTRTQYF	TGTGCCAGCAGCCTTAGTGGGACTAGGACCCAGTACTTC
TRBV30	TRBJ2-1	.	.	CAWSGPSADEQFF	TGTGCCTGGAGTGGTCCTAGCGCCGATGAGCAGTTCTTC
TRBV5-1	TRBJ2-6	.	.	CASSLVSQASGANVLTF	TGCGCCAGCAGCTTAGTTTCACAGGCCTCTGGGGCCAACGTGCTGACTTTC
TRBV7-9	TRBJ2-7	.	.	CASSATWGDSSYEQYF	TGTGCCAGCAGCGCAACATGGGGGGATAGCTCCTACGAGCAGTACTTC
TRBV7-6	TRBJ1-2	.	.	CASSQGNGYTF	TGTGCCAGCAGCCAGGGTAATGGCTACACCTTC
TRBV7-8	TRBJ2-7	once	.	CASSLVLRQGGNEQYF	TGTGCCAGCAGCTTAGTTCTTCGGCAGGGCGGGAACGAGCAGTACTTC
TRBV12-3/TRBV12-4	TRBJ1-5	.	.	CASSLDQRGPQHF	TGTGCCAGCAGTTTAGACCAGCGAGGGCCCCAGCATTTT
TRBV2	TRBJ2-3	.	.	CASGPGTVDTQYF	TGTGCCAGCGGGCCGGGAACGGTAGATACGCAGTATTTT
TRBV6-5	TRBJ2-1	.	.	CASSYSTGVRGNEQFF	TGTGCCAGCAGTTACTCCACTGGGGTTCGGGGCAATGAGCAGTTCTTC
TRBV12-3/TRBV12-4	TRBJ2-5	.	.	CASSLPGEETQYF	TGTGCCAGCAGTTTGCCAGGGGAAGAGACCCAGTACTTC
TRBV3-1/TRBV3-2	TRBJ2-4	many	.	CASSQDSTDSIAKNIQYF	TGTGCCAGCAGCCAAGACTCGACTGACTCTATAGCCAAAAACATTCAGTACTTC
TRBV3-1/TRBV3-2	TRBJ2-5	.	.	CASSQARETQYF	TGTGCCAGCAGCCAAGCTCGGGAGACCCAGTACTTC
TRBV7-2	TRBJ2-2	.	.	CASSLDTSGTGELFF	TGTGCCAGCAGCTTAGACACCTCGGGCACCGGGGAGCTGTTTTTT
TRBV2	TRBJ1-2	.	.	CASIRAGMYGYTF	TGTGCCAGCATCAGGGCCGGAATGTATGGCTACACCTTC
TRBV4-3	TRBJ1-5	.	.	CASSQEDSRNQPQHF	TGCGCCAGCAGCCAAGAAGACAGCCGTAATCAGCCCCAGCATTTT
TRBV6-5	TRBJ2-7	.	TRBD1	CASSYTTRQGPEQYF	TGTGCCAGCAGTTACACTACACGACAGGGGCCCGAGCAGTACTTC
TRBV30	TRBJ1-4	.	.	CAWSIGAPREKLFF	TGTGCCTGGAGTATTGGGGCGCCCCGAGAAAAACTGTTTTTT
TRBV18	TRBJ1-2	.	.	CASSPQGIQANYGYTF	TGTGCCAGCTCACCCCAGGGGATACAAGCTAACTATGGCTACACCTTC